The rows below give T cell receptor beta chains drawn from one sample of a study of T cell changes during pregnancy in multiple sclerosis. The method was immunoSEQ multiplex PCR; TCRdb's version includes in-frame clones alone and lacks a portion of them. The table records about 100,000 clones, 80% to 95% of them present only once. The source material was peripheral blood, sampled in the second trimester of pregnancy. These TCRs come from a female donor with multiple sclerosis, enrolled in a pregnancy study. CDR3s leave out the opening cysteine and the closing phenylalanine or tryptophan. Size values are once, few and many counts, or a class for expanded clones, and some rows have none.

J gene: TRBJ2-5; V gene: TRBV27; clone size: -; CDR3 protein: ASSPARTSGGETQY
J gene: TRBJ2-1; V gene: TRBV7-3; clone size: -; CDR3 protein: ASSLGTGGANEQF
J gene: TRBJ1-1; V gene: TRBV2; clone size: once; CDR3 protein: ASSVGQRNTEAF
J gene: TRBJ1-1; V gene: TRBV7-8; clone size: -; CDR3 protein: ASSLATGTVSTEAF
J gene: TRBJ2-7; V gene: TRBV6-5; clone size: -; CDR3 protein: ASSYSRADTKQY
J gene: TRBJ1-5; V gene: TRBV6-1; clone size: -; CDR3 protein: ASSGDRYQPQH
J gene: TRBJ2-2; V gene: TRBV6-1; clone size: -; CDR3 protein: ASSEWSGVTGELF
J gene: TRBJ2-6; V gene: TRBV28; clone size: -; CDR3 protein: ASSSGGSGANVLT
J gene: TRBJ1-1; V gene: TRBV6-1; clone size: -; CDR3 protein: ASSEARSPSWGTGQNTEAF
J gene: TRBJ2-3; V gene: TRBV4-1; clone size: -; CDR3 protein: ATSAGSTDTQY
J gene: TRBJ2-3; V gene: TRBV28; clone size: -; CDR3 protein: ASSQTSVGFSDTQY
J gene: TRBJ2-1; V gene: TRBV19; clone size: -; CDR3 protein: ASSPRQNNEQF
J gene: TRBJ2-5; V gene: TRBV5-1; clone size: -; CDR3 protein: ASSQTGRVGKETQY
J gene: TRBJ2-5; V gene: TRBV27; clone size: -; CDR3 protein: ASSPDRGGQETQY
J gene: TRBJ2-7; V gene: TRBV28; clone size: -; CDR3 protein: ASSSGIRYEQY
J gene: TRBJ1-1; V gene: TRBV7-2; clone size: few; CDR3 protein: ASRPRGTEAF
J gene: TRBJ2-1; V gene: TRBV21-1; clone size: -; CDR3 protein: ASSKGGQLAGVYGEQF
J gene: TRBJ2-1; V gene: TRBV7-9; clone size: once; CDR3 protein: ASSFRQLNEQF
J gene: TRBJ2-6; V gene: TRBV5-6; clone size: -; CDR3 protein: ASSLEVGSSGANVLT
J gene: TRBJ2-5; V gene: TRBV6-5; clone size: -; CDR3 protein: ASSTGTSGRETQY
J gene: TRBJ2-1; V gene: TRBV30; clone size: -; CDR3 protein: ASQGFSSYNEQF
J gene: TRBJ1-1; V gene: TRBV9; clone size: -; CDR3 protein: ASSPQGLKAGDTEAF
J gene: TRBJ2-3; V gene: TRBV9; clone size: -; CDR3 protein: ASSADGRAGDTQY
J gene: TRBJ1-3; V gene: TRBV5-4; clone size: -; CDR3 protein: ASSLEGQGRNTIY
J gene: TRBJ2-1; V gene: TRBV28; clone size: -; CDR3 protein: ASSFRGRPYNEQF
J gene: TRBJ1-1; V gene: TRBV6-6; clone size: -; CDR3 protein: ASSYGPTLNTEAF
J gene: TRBJ2-5; V gene: TRBV5-6; clone size: -; CDR3 protein: ASSRGRETQY
J gene: TRBJ1-2; V gene: TRBV4-2; clone size: once; CDR3 protein: ASSQDQVSGYT